This T cell receptor beta chain was sequenced in a study of radiotherapy plus CTLA-4 blockade in lung cancer. Sequenced by immunoSEQ multiplex PCR; TCRdb stores in-frame clones only, minus some. The sample has about 45,000 clones; roughly 60% are singletons. Germline V lookup: CDR1 SGHVS, CDR2 FNYEAQ. V lost 6 bases and J lost 3, with 12 bases in between. The CDR3 has 14 amino acids. The origin of this receptor is a human donor with non-small cell lung cancer who had a partial response to radiotherapy plus ipilimumab. The sequences come from peripheral blood, collected from a patient treated with radiotherapy plus ipilimumab. The genes are TRBV7-6 and TRBJ2-1; D is possibly TRBD2 (5 bases). This CDR3 reads CASRGRNDYNEQFF. CDR3 DNA: TGTGCCAGCAGAGGGAGAAACGACTACAATGAGCAGTTCTTC.